These T cell receptor beta chains were read from a single sample in a study of blood T cells in healthy people across ages. Each CDR3 protein gets one entry after TCRdb re-called the 5' RACE reads with MiXCR. The table shows more than 800,000 distinct CDR3 sequences, with under 30% occurring only once. Specimen: blood. Receptors were obtained from a woman over 75 in good health. CDR3s include the opening cysteine and the closing phenylalanine or tryptophan. A D gene is named only where the DNA matches it firmly. The size field is filled for only some rows; it gives once, few, many or a size class.

TRBJ2-1	.	.	TRBV6-2/TRBV6-3	17	CASGTLTRRRIRAEQFF	TGTGCCAGCGGTACACTCACGCGGAGACGGATTAGGGCTGAGCAGTTCTTC
TRBJ2-6	.	few	TRBV2	17	CASSDLQGYSGANVLTF	TGTGCCAGCTCAGACTTGCAGGGGTACTCTGGGGCCAACGTCCTGACTTTC
TRBJ1-1	.	many	TRBV6-2/TRBV6-3	13	CASRLPGNTEAFF	TGTGCCAGCAGGCTCCCGGGGAACACTGAAGCTTTCTTT
TRBJ1-1	.	.	TRBV6-6	14	CASSYGRASTEAFF	TGTGCCAGCAGTTACGGCAGGGCATCCACTGAAGCTTTCTTT
TRBJ1-5	TRBD1	many	TRBV6-2/TRBV6-3	14	CASSPTGTNQPQHF	TGTGCCAGCAGTCCGACAGGGACCAATCAGCCCCAGCATTTT
TRBJ1-4	TRBD1	few	TRBV7-2	12	CAKGQLTEKLFF	TGTGCCAAGGGACAGCTTACTGAAAAACTGTTTTTT
TRBJ1-2	.	.	TRBV13	12	CACSLAGYGYTF	TGTGCCTGCAGCCTAGCGGGGTATGGCTACACCTTC
TRBJ2-5	TRBD2	.	TRBV7-2	14	CASSFILAEETQYF	TGTGCCAGCAGCTTTATACTAGCGGAAGAGACCCAGTACTTC
TRBJ2-1	TRBD2	few	TRBV14	16	CASSPWTSGLFNEQFF	TGTGCCAGCAGCCCTTGGACTAGCGGGTTGTTCAATGAGCAGTTCTTC
TRBJ2-3	.	.	TRBV29-1	12	CSVEVQGDTQYF	TGCAGCGTTGAAGTCCAGGGAGATACGCAGTATTTT
TRBJ2-1	TRBD1	many	TRBV18	15	CASSPAGQGYNEQFF	TGTGCCAGCTCACCGGCGGGACAGGGCTACAATGAGCAGTTCTTC
TRBJ1-5	TRBD1	few	TRBV7-9	15	CASSSQGGENQPQHF	TGTGCCAGCAGTTCTCAGGGGGGAGAAAATCAGCCCCAGCATTTT
TRBJ2-3	.	many	TRBV21-1	16	CASSKGPGTSTDTQYF	TGTGCCAGCAGCAAAGGACCGGGGACTAGCACAGATACGCAGTATTTT
TRBJ1-5	TRBD1	many	TRBV20-1	14	CSARGTGRNQPQHF	TGCAGTGCTAGGGGGACAGGGCGCAATCAGCCCCAGCATTTT
TRBJ2-1	TRBD2	few	TRBV27	18	CASSPSPGLAGGWGEQFF	TGTGCCAGCAGTCCCTCCCCCGGACTAGCGGGGGGCTGGGGTGAGCAGTTCTTC
TRBJ2-5	.	many	TRBV5-6	14	CASSLAVRQETQYF	TGTGCCAGCAGCTTGGCAGTCCGCCAAGAGACCCAGTACTTC
TRBJ1-5	.	many	TRBV27	14	CASSPTGFNQPQHF	TGTGCCAGCAGTCCTACAGGGTTCAATCAGCCCCAGCATTTT
TRBJ2-5	.	.	TRBV5-1	13	CASSWDLQETQYF	TGCGCCAGCAGTTGGGACCTACAGGAGACCCAGTACTTC
TRBJ2-7	TRBD2	many	TRBV7-2	14	CASSLAGGAYEQYF	TGCGCCAGCAGCTTGGCCGGGGGGGCCTACGAGCAGTACTTC
TRBJ1-2	.	many	TRBV20-1	13	CSARAENRDGYTF	TGCAGTGCTAGAGCCGAAAACAGGGACGGCTACACCTTC
TRBJ2-5	TRBD1	few	TRBV7-9	15	CASSLGQGILVEQYF	TGTGCCAGCAGCTTAGGACAGGGGATTCTGGTGGAGCAGTACTTC
TRBJ1-2	.	many	TRBV20-1	13	CSAISPGSYGYTF	TGCAGTGCTATTTCTCCAGGAAGCTATGGCTACACCTTC
TRBJ1-4	.	.	TRBV27	14	CAGSYRATNEKLFF	TGTGCCGGCAGTTACAGGGCAACTAATGAAAAACTGTTTTTT
TRBJ2-1	.	many	TRBV20-1	14	CSARDRRASNEQFF	TGCAGTGCTAGAGATAGGCGAGCCAGCAATGAGCAGTTCTTC
TRBJ2-1	TRBD1	many	TRBV20-1	17	CSAQTRDRGQNYNEQFF	TGCAGTGCTCAAACTCGAGACAGGGGACAAAACTACAATGAGCAGTTCTTC
TRBJ2-5	TRBD2	many	TRBV5-1	14	CASSFGTTQETQYF	TGCGCCAGCAGCTTCGGGACTACTCAAGAGACCCAGTACTTC
TRBJ1-4	TRBD1	once	TRBV12-3/TRBV12-4	14	CASSLGTGPVELFF	TGTGCCAGCAGTTTAGGGACAGGGCCAGTGGAACTGTTTTTT
TRBJ1-6	.	many	TRBV12-3/TRBV12-4	16	CASSPRGTPYNSPLHF	TGTGCCAGCAGTCCCCGCGGGACACCCTATAATTCACCCCTCCACTTT
TRBJ2-7	.	few	TRBV30	14	CAWSVLELKDEQYF	TGTGCCTGGAGTGTACTGGAGTTAAAGGACGAGCAGTACTTC
TRBJ2-3	.	.	TRBV7-2	17	CASSPDSGGASTDTQYF	TGTGCCAGCAGCCCCGACTCTGGGGGGGCTAGCACAGATACGCAGTATTTT
TRBJ2-3	TRBD2	few	TRBV9	17	CASSVAPLAIRTDTQYF	TGTGCCAGCAGCGTAGCCCCACTAGCGATCCGCACAGATACGCAGTATTTT
TRBJ2-1	.	once	TRBV19	13	CASSFTRFGGQFF	TGTGCCAGTAGTTTCACTAGATTCGGTGGGCAGTTCTTC
TRBJ2-7	.	few	TRBV7-2	16	CASSRDGAYESEEQYF	TGTGCCAGCAGCCGGGACGGTGCCTACGAGTCGGAGGAGCAGTACTTC
TRBJ2-7	TRBD1	many	TRBV7-2	15	CASSLVGTGAYEQYF	TGTGCCAGCAGCTTAGTCGGGACAGGGGCCTACGAGCAGTACTTC
TRBJ1-6	.	few	TRBV18	16	CASSPGATDTNSPLHF	TGTGCCAGCTCACCAGGGGCGACGGATACGAATTCACCCCTCCACTTT
TRBJ1-4	.	few	TRBV20-1	13	CSALAATNEKLFF	TGCAGTGCTCTAGCAGCAACTAATGAAAAACTGTTTTTT